One sample yielded the 22 T cell receptor beta chains listed below, sequenced in a study of shared clonotypes between healthy human individuals. CD45RO-negative, CCR7-positively selected cells formed the naive CD8 fraction, excluding terminally differentiated effector memory CD45RA+ cells. Sequenced by immunoSEQ multiplex PCR; TCRdb stores in-frame clones only, minus some. The repertoire holds around 1.9 million clones, with about 93% as singletons. The sequenced sample was naive CD8+ T cells from PBMCs. The receptor source for this set is a man between 18 and 29 years old in good health. Some clones in this sample may be carry-over from other donors' samples.

The chain uses TRBV5-4 and TRBJ2-7; 7 nucleotides align to TRBD2. V shed 3 bases and J 1 base; nucleotides not matched to a gene: 1. Germline V gives CDR1 SGHNT, CDR2 YYREEE (reference sequence). The CDR3 extends over 13 amino acids. The CDR3 region is CASSSGGSYEQYF. The CDR3 nucleotides are TGTGCCAGCAGCTCCGGGGGGTCCTACGAGCAGTACTTC.

This chain uses TRBV7-9 with TRBJ2-1, with TRBD2 matching over 7 bases. The CDR3 totals 15 residues. Germline CDR1 and CDR2: SEHNR and FQNEAQ (reference sequence). Trimming removed 2 bases from V and 3 bases from J; junction bases left unmatched: 4. The CDR3 loop is CASSLPGLHYNEQFF. The CDR3, as DNA: TGTGCCAGCAGCTTACCGGGACTACACTACAATGAGCAGTTCTTC.

The chain joins TRBV7-9 to TRBJ1-1; a weak D match, TRBD1 (5 bases). The CDR3 loop spans 16 amino acids. Germline V gene data show CDR1 as SEHNR and CDR2 as FQNEAQ (reference sequence). Deletions cut 6 bases from V and 4 bases from J, with 21 bases between. CDR3 sequence reads: CASRPPPGRRGTEAFF. CDR3 DNA sequence: TGTGCCAGCAGACCCCCCCCGGGGAGAAGGGGCACTGAAGCTTTCTTT.

The rearrangement joins TRBV6-1 to TRBJ2-7; D might be TRBD1 (5 bases). Per the germline V gene, CDR1 is MNHNS and CDR2 is SASEGT. V lost 8 bases to trimming and J lost 0 bases, with 11 bases between them. The CDR3 covers 13 residues. In DNA, the CDR3 is TGTGCCAGCTGTTGGACAACCTCCTACGAGCAGTACTTC. Translation: CASCWTTSYEQYF.

V and J are TRBV7-2 and TRBJ2-7, with D unresolved. Trimming stripped 1 base from V and 7 bases from J, with 11 bases between. This CDR3 spans 13 amino acids. Germline assignment: CDR1 SGHTA and CDR2 FQGNSA. CDR3 region: CASSLVVGREQYF. As DNA, the CDR3 is TGTGCCAGCAGCTTAGTAGTAGGGCGGGAGCAGTACTTC. Complete variable domain (other parts from reference TRBV7-2 and TRBJ2-7): GAGVSQSPSNKVTEKGKDVELRCDPISGHTALYWYRQSLGQGLEFLIYFQGNSAPDKSGLPSDRFSAERTGGSVSTLTIQRTQQEDSAVYLCASSLVVGREQYFGPGTRLTVT.

The V and J genes are TRBV5-4 and TRBJ2-1; D may correspond to TRBD1 or TRBD2 (5 bases each). Germline CDR1 SGHNT, CDR2 YYREEE (reference sequence). Trimming took off 4 bases at V and 6 bases at J, with 17 bases between the two ends. The CDR3 contains 15 residues. CDR3 protein: CASSNRDLPPNEQFF. The CDR3 region has the DNA TGTGCCAGCAGCAACCGGGACCTCCCCCCCAATGAGCAGTTCTTC.

The CDR3 nucleotides read TGTGCCAGCAGCTTAGGAGGGGGACAGGGTCATCAGCCCCAGCATTTT. Its translation: CASSLGGGQGHQPQHF. The genes are TRBV7-2 and TRBJ1-5; TRBD1 matches 9 bases. J gave up 5 bases and V 1 base, and 6 bases lay outside the gene matches. The CDR3 totals 16 residues. Germline V CDR1 and CDR2: SGHTA, FQGNSA.

This chain connects TRBV16 to TRBJ1-1; D is unclear. Germline values: CDR1 KGHSY, CDR2 FQNENV. This CDR3 contains 12 residues. Deletions cut 4 bases from V and 6 bases from J, with 9 bases between. DNA for the CDR3: TGTGCCAGCAGCCGAGGCCCCTCTGAAGCTTTCTTT. Protein: CASSRGPSEAFF.

Remarks on this clone: The sample holds other DNA sequences that translate to the same CDR3. The chain links TRBV7-9 to TRBJ2-7; tentatively, D is TRBD2 (6 bases). From germline, CDR1 is SEHNR and CDR2 FQNEAQ (reference sequence). V lost 1 base and J 2 bases, leaving 9 bases between the germline ends. The CDR3 has 14 residues. DNA of the CDR3: TGTGCCAGCAGCTTAGGCCCGGGAGCCTACGAGCAGTACTTC. Translated, it gives CASSLGPGAYEQYF.

The chain is built from TRBV7-8 and TRBJ2-5; possibly TRBD2 for D (6 bases). Germline V gene data show CDR1 as SGHVS and CDR2 as FQNEAQ. The CDR3 has 15 residues. Trimming removed 5 bases from V and 4 bases from J, with 17 bases in between. CDR3 sequence reads: CASSPWTEEGETQYF. CDR3 sequence (DNA): TGTGCCAGCAGCCCGTGGACGGAGGAGGGAGAGACCCAGTACTTC. The full variable domain, completed using reference TRBV7-8 and TRBJ2-5, is GAGVSQSPRYKVAKRGQDVALRCDPISGHVSLFWYQQALGQGPEFLTYFQNEAQLDKSGLPSDRFFAERPEGSVSTLKIQRTQQEDSAVYLCASSPWTEEGETQYFGPGTRLLVL.

The chain combines TRBV7-9 with TRBJ1-2; D is unclear. Per the germline V gene, CDR1 is SEHNR and CDR2 is FQNEAQ (reference sequence). The CDR3 totals 14 residues. Trimming removed 5 bases at V and 4 bases at J, with 14 bases between. The CDR3 sequence is CASSGAVQTYGYTF. The CDR3 DNA follows: TGTGCCAGCAGCGGTGCGGTACAGACCTATGGCTACACCTTC.

V and J are TRBV27 and TRBJ1-1; D unresolved. This CDR3 spans 15 amino acids. Germline assignment: CDR1 MNHEY and CDR2 SMNVEV (reference sequence). Trimming pared 5 bases from V and 0 bases from J, leaving 13 bases between. CDR3 protein: CASSLNGNLNTEAFF. CDR3 in DNA: TGTGCCAGCAGTCTCAACGGGAACTTGAACACTGAAGCTTTCTTT.

The chain links TRBV2 to TRBJ2-7; 7 nucleotides agree with TRBD2. Looked up from germline, CDR1 is SNHLY and CDR2 is FYNNEI. This CDR3 has 14 residues. After removal of 2 bases from V and 3 bases from J, the junction contained 4 bases not matched to a gene. The CDR3 loop reads CASSERRESYEQYF. CDR3 nucleotides: TGTGCCAGCAGTGAAAGGCGGGAGAGCTACGAGCAGTACTTC.

The CDR3 spells CAWSPTRDSRSYEQYF. DNA for the CDR3: TGTGCCTGGAGTCCGACCCGGGACTCGCGCTCCTACGAGCAGTACTTC. The V and J genes are TRBV30 and TRBJ2-7, with a possible D match to TRBD2 (6 bases). The CDR3 loop spans 16 amino acids. The V end lost 2 bases, the J end lost 0 bases, and 17 bases lay between the germline ends. The V gene's germline CDR1 is GTSNPN and CDR2 SVGIG (reference sequence). Full variable domain (missing parts from reference TRBV30 and TRBJ2-7): SQTIHQWPATLVQPVGSPLSLECTVEGTSNPNLYWYRQAAGRGLQLLFYSVGIGQISSEVPQNLSASRPQDRQFILSSKKLLLSDSGFYLCAWSPTRDSRSYEQYFGPGTRLTVT.

The J gene is TRBJ1-2, the V gene TRBV29-1, with a possible D match to TRBD1 (5 bases). V was cut by 5 bases and J by 8 bases, with 15 bases left in between. This CDR3 spans 12 amino acids. CDR1 SQVTM and CDR2 ANQGSEA come from the germline V gene. The DNA of the CDR3 is TGCAGCGTTCGGACACCCCCGAAAGGCTACACCTTC. It is translated as CSVRTPPKGYTF.

V gene TRBV10-1 combines with J gene TRBJ1-1, with TRBD1 as a possible D gene (5 bases). The germline gives CDR1 WNHNN, CDR2 SYGVQD (reference sequence). The CDR3 runs 14 residues. V was pared by 3 bases and J by 5 bases, with 13 bases between. The CDR3 reads CASSEGDSWTEAFF. The CDR3 DNA reads as TGCGCCAGCAGTGAAGGGGACTCGTGGACTGAAGCTTTCTTT.

This chain joins TRBV4-1 and TRBJ2-4, with 11 bases identical to TRBD1. The CDR3 spans 16 residues. CDR1 is MGHRA, CDR2 YSYEKL, per germline. V lost 4 bases and J lost 1; bases outside the gene matches: 3. The chain's CDR3 is CASSRTGGSAKNIQYF. The CDR3 DNA is TGCGCCAGCAGCCGGACAGGGGGCTCGGCCAAAAACATTCAGTACTTC.

The chain couples TRBV29-1 to TRBJ2-1, with D tentatively TRBD1 (5 bases). The CDR3 is 12 amino acids. CDR1 and CDR2 from the germline V gene are SQVTM and ANQGSEA. Trimming took 7 bases from V and 6 from J, leaving 13 bases between them. CDR3 protein: CSAEAGSNEQFF. The CDR3 DNA reads as TGCAGCGCCGAGGCAGGGTCCAATGAGCAGTTCTTC.

V gene TRBV7-8 combines with J gene TRBJ2-2; 13 nucleotides agree with TRBD2. V was clipped by 5 bases and J by 1 base; unmatched bases: 7. The CDR3 loop spans 18 amino acids. Germline-derived CDR1 and CDR2 are SGHVS and FQNEAQ. DNA for the CDR3: TGTGCCAGCAGCCAATTCCGACTAGCGGGAGGGAACACCGGGGAGCTGTTTTTT. Its protein is CASSQFRLAGGNTGELFF.

This chain joins TRBV2 and TRBJ1-6; 8 positions match TRBD1. V was pared by 6 bases and J by 0 bases, with 4 bases of the junction left unmatched. Per the germline V gene, CDR1 is SNHLY and CDR2 is FYNNEI. This CDR3 comprises 16 residues. The CDR3 bases are TGTGCCAGCAGGGGACAGGAGAGCTCCTATAATTCACCCCTCCACTTT. It yields the protein CASRGQESSYNSPLHF. The full variable domain, with the rest looked up from reference TRBV2 and TRBJ1-6, is EPEVTQTPSHQVTQMGQEVILRCVPISNHLYFYWYRQILGQKVEFLVSFYNNEISEKSEIFDDQFSVERPDGSNFTLKIRSTKLEDSAMYFCASRGQESSYNSPLHFGNGTRLTVT.

J is TRBJ2-7 and V is TRBV7-8; 8 positions agree with TRBD1. The trim removed 4 bases at V and 4 bases at J, leaving 9 bases unmatched. The germline V gene has CDR1 SGHVS and CDR2 FQNEAQ. The CDR3 extends over 15 amino acids. The DNA of the CDR3 is TGTGCCAGCAGCTCCCGACAGGGGACCCCGTACGAGCAGTACTTC. Translation: CASSSRQGTPYEQYF.

A note on this clone: Compared with germline, one end of the junction differs, possibly owing to a read error. The chain has TRBV7-2 and TRBJ1-2; D possibly corresponds to TRBD1 (5 bases). This CDR3 region has 15 residues. Germline CDR1 is SGHTA and CDR2 is FQGNSA. The CDR3 here is CASSLAGEMEDGYTF. The CDR3, as DNA: TGTGCCAGCAGCCTAGCGGGGGAGATGGAGGATGGCTACACCTTC.